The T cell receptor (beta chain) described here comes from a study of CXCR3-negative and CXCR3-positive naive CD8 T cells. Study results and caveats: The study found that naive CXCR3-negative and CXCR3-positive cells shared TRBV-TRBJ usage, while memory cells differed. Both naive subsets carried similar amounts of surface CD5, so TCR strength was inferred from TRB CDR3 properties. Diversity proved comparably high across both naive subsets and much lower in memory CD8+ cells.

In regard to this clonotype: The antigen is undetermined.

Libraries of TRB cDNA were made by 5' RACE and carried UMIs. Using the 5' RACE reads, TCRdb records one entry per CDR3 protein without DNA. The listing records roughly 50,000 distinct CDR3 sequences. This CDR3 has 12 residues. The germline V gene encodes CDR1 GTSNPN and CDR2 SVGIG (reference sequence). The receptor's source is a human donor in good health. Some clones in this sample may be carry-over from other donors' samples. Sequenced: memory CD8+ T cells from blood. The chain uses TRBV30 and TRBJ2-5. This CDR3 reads CAWNQNQETQYF.